Each of the 20 T cell receptor beta chains below was sequenced from the same sample in a study of regulatory T cells in long-lasting Graves disease. Time point defined: newly diagnosed GD, antithyroid drugs for less than 3 months. Preparation of the TCR library used RNA extracted from PBMCs. Construction of the TCR beta libraries employed iRepertoire HTBI primers in conjunction with Arm-PCR of CDR3 regions. TCRdb reprocessed the multiplex PCR reads with MiXCR, giving one entry per CDR3 protein. The repertoire has 450,000 to 600,000 distinct CDR3 sequences, roughly 13% of them found once; the top ten carry under 10%. These same records also appear under a second study, on T cells in Graves' hyperthyroidism and ophthalmopathy.

The starting material was peripheral blood mononuclear cells (PBMCs), obtained at new diagnosis, from a patient treated with antithyroid drugs. The source of these receptors is a man in his thirties or forties with Graves disease.

This clonotype showed up many times. The chain joins TRBV11-2 to TRBJ2-3; D is uncertain. CDR1 and CDR2 (germline): SGHAT, FQNNGV. Trimming removed 6 bases from V and 6 bases from J, with 13 bases in between. This CDR3 has 13 residues. CDR3 bases: TGTGCCAGCAGTTTCCTTCAAAGGGATACGCAGTATTTT. This gives the protein CASSFLQRDTQYF.

The chain employs TRBV12-3 or TRBV12-4 and TRBJ2-5, with D possibly called TRBD1 or TRBD2 (5 bases each). The CDR3 consists of 14 residues. The V end was cut by 3 bases, the J end by 7 bases, with 15 bases between. CDR3 bases: TGTGCCAGCAGTTTCCCCTGGGCCGGGGCGACCCAGTACTTC. This gives the protein CASSFPWAGATQYF.

In its sample, this clonotype was seen a few times. V gene TRBV7-8 combines with J gene TRBJ2-1, with 8 positions matching TRBD1. V lost 5 bases to trimming and J lost 3 bases; unmatched junction nucleotides: 9. There are 16 residues in the CDR3. Germline V lookup: CDR1 SGHVS, CDR2 FQNEAQ. DNA for the CDR3: TGTGCCAGCAGCGCCAACAGGGGGTCGCTCTACAATGAGCAGTTCTTC. This translates into CASSANRGSLYNEQFF. Filled out from reference TRBV7-8 and TRBJ2-1, the complete variable domain reads GAGVSQSPRYKVAKRGQDVALRCDPISGHVSLFWYQQALGQGPEFLTYFQNEAQLDKSGLPSDRFFAERPEGSVSTLKIQRTQQEDSAVYLCASSANRGSLYNEQFFGPGTRLTVL.

This clonotype was recorded many times. The chain joins TRBV5-1 to TRBJ2-2; D call uncertain. The CDR3 extends over 15 amino acids. Trimming removed 0 bases at V and 4 bases at J, with 10 bases between. The germline V gene has CDR1 SGHRS and CDR2 YFSETQ. CDR3 coding DNA: TGCGCCAGCAGCTTGGTCGCAGAATTCACCGGGGAGCTGTTTTTT. Translated: CASSLVAEFTGELFF.

This clonotype came up many times. Written as DNA, the CDR3 is TGTGCCGGCCTCCAAGATACGCAGTATTTT. Amino acids: CAGLQDTQYF. The gene calls are TRBV2 and TRBJ2-3, with D uncertain. Per germline, CDR1 SNHLY and CDR2 FYNNEI. Trimming stripped 11 bases from V and 5 bases from J, with 8 bases between. CDR3 length: 10 residues.

The sample holds many counts of this clonotype. The chain joins TRBV2 to TRBJ2-1; the D gene is possibly TRBD1 (6 bases). Germline CDR1 reads SNHLY; CDR2 reads FYNNEI. CDR3 length equals 14 residues. The ends were cut back, 7 bases at V and 0 bases at J, with 10 bases in the middle. CDR3 sequence (DNA): TGTGCCAGCACCCAGGGGAGCTCCTACAATGAGCAGTTCTTC. Translated, it gives CASTQGSSYNEQFF. Variable domain in full (rest from reference TRBV2 and TRBJ2-1): EPEVTQTPSHQVTQMGQEVILRCVPISNHLYFYWYRQILGQKVEFLVSFYNNEISEKSEIFDDQFSVERPDGSNFTLKIRSTKLEDSAMYFCASTQGSSYNEQFFGPGTRLTVL.

This clonotype was detected a few times. The chain recombines TRBV20-1 with TRBJ2-5, with 7 bases identical to TRBD2. Per germline, CDR1 DFQATT and CDR2 SNEGSKA (reference sequence). The CDR3 has 15 amino acids. The ends lost 7 bases at V and 0 bases at J; junction bases unmatched: 11. The CDR3 here is CSVRGASGHQETQYF. CDR3 in DNA: TGCAGTGTCAGAGGAGCTAGCGGCCACCAAGAGACCCAGTACTTC.

This clonotype was observed many times. The gene calls are TRBV20-1 and TRBJ2-5, with no clear D. Deletions cut 3 bases from V and 4 bases from J, with 6 bases between. This CDR3 has 11 residues. The germline V gene has CDR1 DFQATT and CDR2 SNEGSKA (reference sequence). The CDR3 DNA reads as TGCAGTGCTAGGACCTCAGAGACCCAGTACTTC. As protein: CSARTSETQYF.

The sample holds a few counts of this clonotype. Compared with germline, one end of the junction differs, possibly owing to a read error. The rearrangement uses TRBV11-1 and TRBJ2-5; TRBD1 might be the D (6 bases). This CDR3 has 14 amino acids. Germline CDR1 and CDR2: SGHAT and FQDESV (reference sequence). CDR3 sequence: CASSPVGTQETQYF. The DNA of the CDR3 is TGCGCCAGCAGCCCTGTTGGGACACAAGAGACCCAGTACTTC.

This clonotype was counted at least ten times. This sequence joins TRBV7-2 and TRBJ2-1, with TRBD2 identical over 7 bases. CDR3 size: 16 residues. The J segment lost 5 bases and the V segment lost 6 bases, leaving 13 bases of the junction unmatched. Germline V gives CDR1 SGHTA, CDR2 FQGNSA. CDR3 loop: CASRDNSGLYHNEQFF. The CDR3 region has the DNA TGTGCCAGCAGAGACAATTCGGGACTATACCACAATGAGCAGTTCTTC.

This clonotype showed up many times. The V gene is TRBV10-1, the J gene TRBJ2-2; 8 bases match TRBD1. V was clipped by 4 bases and J by 4 bases; unmatched bases: 5. Germline V CDR1 and CDR2: WNHNN, SYGVQD (reference sequence). The length of the CDR3 is 15 residues. The CDR3 reads CASSGRTGTTGELFF. The CDR3 nucleotides are TGCGCCAGCAGTGGGAGGACAGGGACCACCGGGGAGCTGTTTTTT.

This clonotype was seen a handful of times. The chain recombines TRBV6-1 with TRBJ2-6; no clear D gene. The germline V gene encodes CDR1 MNHNS and CDR2 SASEGT. The V gene lost 3 bases and the J gene lost 2 bases, with 8 bases spanning the gap. The CDR3 covers 15 residues. CDR3 residues: CASSEYVAGANVLTF. Here the CDR3 DNA reads TGTGCCAGCAGTGAGTACGTTGCTGGGGCCAACGTCCTGACTTTC.

The chain couples TRBV24-1 to TRBJ2-5, with D unresolved. CDR1 and CDR2 (germline): KGHDR, SFDVKD. The CDR3 totals 13 residues. V was trimmed by 3 bases and J by 1 base, leaving 5 bases between them. This CDR3 reads CATSDGVQETQYF. The CDR3 DNA reads as TGTGCCACCAGTGATGGAGTCCAAGAGACCCAGTACTTC.

Turning to this clonotype: This may stem from a read error, because a much larger clone lies one nucleotide away. V is TRBV20-1 and J is TRBJ2-5; D not resolved. The CDR3 runs to 16 residues. Germline values: CDR1 DFQATT, CDR2 SNEGSKA (reference sequence). Between the trimmed V and J ends, which lost 4 bases and 1 base, there was a span of 19 bases. CDR3 DNA: TGCAGTGCTACGAGGAACCTGGCAGACCTCCAAGAGACCCAGTACTTC. Protein sequence: CSATRNLADLQETQYF.

This clonotype was seen ten or more times. The chain recombines TRBV12-3 or TRBV12-4 with TRBJ2-7; D uncertain. The CDR3 contains 12 residues. V was trimmed by 8 bases and J by 2 bases, leaving 10 bases between them. The CDR3 spells CASDGYAYEQYF. CDR3 nucleotides: TGTGCCAGCGACGGCTACGCCTACGAGCAGTACTTC.

This clonotype was seen at least ten times. V is TRBV27 and J is TRBJ2-1, with TRBD2 matching over 13 bases. The CDR3 consists of 15 residues. The germline gives CDR1 MNHEY, CDR2 SMNVEV (reference sequence). V lost 6 bases, J lost 9 bases, and 8 bases stayed unmatched. The CDR3 here is CASSYTGTSGVEQFF. DNA of the CDR3: TGTGCCAGCAGCTACACCGGGACTAGCGGGGTTGAGCAGTTCTTC.

This clonotype has a count of ten or more. This chain links TRBV6-2 or TRBV6-3 with TRBJ2-1; D might be TRBD2 (5 bases). This CDR3 comprises 16 residues. V lost 6 bases, J lost 10 bases, and 25 bases lay in between. Germline values: CDR1 MNHEY, CDR2 SVGEGT. The chain's CDR3 is CASSLRGRLLVDEQFF. Here the CDR3 DNA reads TGTGCCAGCAGCCTTAGAGGACGGTTACTAGTGGACGAGCAGTTCTTC.

This clonotype was seen more than once but under ten times. A clone one base away is much larger, so this may be a read error. No conserved phenylalanine or tryptophan ends this CDR3, so it is likely a read error. This chain joins TRBV6-5 and TRBJ1-2; no firm D call. Trimming removed 0 bases at V and 2 bases at J, with 16 bases between. The CDR3 has 17 amino acids. Per germline, CDR1 MNHEY and CDR2 SVGAGI. The CDR3 DNA is TGTGCCAGCAGTTACTCTTCAGTAGGGAGGGCGAACTATGGCTACACCCTC. Translation: CASSYSSVGRANYGYTL.

The genes are TRBV9 and TRBJ2-5, with a possible D match to TRBD2 (6 bases). The CDR3 loop spans 15 amino acids. Per the germline V gene, CDR1 is SGDLS and CDR2 is YYNGEE. Trimming took 0 bases from V and 1 from J, leaving 10 bases between them. The CDR3 reads CASSVGASVQETQYF. The CDR3 bases are TGTGCCAGCAGCGTAGGAGCTAGCGTCCAAGAGACCCAGTACTTC.

This clonotype was detected many times. V gene TRBV24-1 combines with J gene TRBJ1-2, with TRBD1 matching over 7 bases. Germline loops: CDR1 KGHDR, CDR2 SFDVKD. There are 13 residues in the CDR3. The trim removed 5 bases at V and 4 bases at J, leaving 3 bases unmatched. Written as DNA, the CDR3 is TGTGCCACCAGTGGTGACAGGGCCTATGGCTACACCTTC. The encoded protein is CATSGDRAYGYTF.